Listed below are T cell receptor beta chains from one sample, sequenced in a study of cytomegalovirus exposure and HLA in healthy donors. Profiling relied on immunoSEQ multiplex PCR, and the TCRdb table lists in-frame clones only, not all of them. In the table there are some 110,000 clones, roughly 79% of which are singletons. The material sequenced was PBMCs. The origin of the receptors is a woman between 18 and 30 years old in good health and CMV-seronegative. The CDR3 runs from the conserved cysteine through the conserved F or W. Fields, in order: D gene, J gene, V gene, clone size, CDR3 protein, CDR3 DNA. D genes are given only for firm matches. Where a row states a size, it is once, few, many or the class of an expanded clone; other rows omit it.

d_call: .
j_call: TRBJ2-7
v_call: TRBV5-1
clone_size: once
cdr3_aa: CASSLQYEQYF
cdr3_nt: TGCGCCAGCAGCTTACAATACGAGCAGTACTTC

d_call: TRBD1
j_call: TRBJ2-1
v_call: TRBV29-1
clone_size: .
cdr3_aa: CSVSQGAEQFF
cdr3_nt: TGCAGCGTGTCACAGGGGGCTGAGCAGTTCTTC

d_call: TRBD2
j_call: TRBJ2-3
v_call: TRBV6-4
clone_size: medium-sized
cdr3_aa: CASSDSSGGADTQYF
cdr3_nt: TGTGCCAGCAGTGACTCTAGCGGGGGGGCAGATACGCAGTATTTT

d_call: TRBD2
j_call: TRBJ2-1
v_call: TRBV2
clone_size: .
cdr3_aa: CASRERLAGYNEQFF
cdr3_nt: TGTGCCAGCAGGGAACGACTAGCGGGGTACAATGAGCAGTTCTTC

d_call: .
j_call: TRBJ2-7
v_call: TRBV6-1
clone_size: .
cdr3_aa: CASSEGTGQYEQYF
cdr3_nt: TGTGCCAGCAGTGAAGGAACAGGGCAATACGAGCAGTACTTC

d_call: .
j_call: TRBJ1-1
v_call: TRBV19
clone_size: .
cdr3_aa: CASRVGGANTEAFF
cdr3_nt: TGTGCCAGTAGAGTCGGGGGGGCGAACACTGAAGCTTTCTTT

d_call: .
j_call: TRBJ2-7
v_call: TRBV4-1
clone_size: few
cdr3_aa: CASSRGTSYEQYF
cdr3_nt: TGCGCCAGCAGTCGAGGGACATCCTACGAGCAGTACTTC

d_call: .
j_call: TRBJ1-1
v_call: TRBV7-9
clone_size: .
cdr3_aa: CASIKTVTNTEAFF
cdr3_nt: TGTGCCAGCATCAAGACAGTTACGAACACTGAAGCTTTCTTT

d_call: .
j_call: TRBJ1-1
v_call: TRBV27
clone_size: few
cdr3_aa: CASTDIGQNTEAFF
cdr3_nt: TGTGCCAGCACCGATATAGGACAGAACACTGAAGCTTTCTTT

d_call: .
j_call: TRBJ1-3
v_call: TRBV19
clone_size: .
cdr3_aa: CASSIKQGNTIYF
cdr3_nt: TGTGCCAGTAGTATAAAACAGGGAAACACCATATATTTT

d_call: TRBD1
j_call: TRBJ2-2
v_call: TRBV6-1
clone_size: .
cdr3_aa: CASKEGQGWTGELFF
cdr3_nt: TGTGCCAGCAAAGAGGGACAGGGTTGGACCGGGGAGCTGTTTTTT

d_call: TRBD1
j_call: TRBJ1-2
v_call: TRBV28
clone_size: .
cdr3_aa: CASSDRGDGYTF
cdr3_nt: TGTGCCAGCAGTGACAGGGGCGATGGCTACACCTTC

d_call: .
j_call: TRBJ2-7
v_call: TRBV5-8
clone_size: .
cdr3_aa: CASSRQVEYEQYF
cdr3_nt: TGTGCCAGCAGCCGACAGGTAGAGTACGAGCAGTACTTC

d_call: TRBD2
j_call: TRBJ2-1
v_call: TRBV7-9
clone_size: few
cdr3_aa: CASSLVGGGNEQFF
cdr3_nt: TGTGCCAGCAGCTTAGTGGGCGGGGGCAATGAGCAGTTCTTC

d_call: TRBD1
j_call: TRBJ1-2
v_call: TRBV2
clone_size: once
cdr3_aa: CASRRDRGRLFPYGYTF
cdr3_nt: TGTGCCAGCAGGCGGGACAGGGGAAGACTATTTCCCTATGGCTACACCTTC

d_call: .
j_call: TRBJ2-7
v_call: TRBV5-1
clone_size: .
cdr3_aa: CASSLAWQVSHEQYF
cdr3_nt: TGCGCCAGCAGCTTGGCCTGGCAGGTTTCCCACGAGCAGTACTTC

d_call: .
j_call: TRBJ2-3
v_call: TRBV7-8
clone_size: .
cdr3_aa: CASSSTDTDTQYF
cdr3_nt: TGTGCCAGCAGCTCGACAGACACAGATACGCAGTATTTT

d_call: .
j_call: TRBJ2-3
v_call: TRBV28
clone_size: .
cdr3_aa: CASSLVGATQYF
cdr3_nt: TGTGCCAGCAGTTTAGTGGGGGCTACGCAGTATTTT

d_call: TRBD1
j_call: TRBJ2-7
v_call: TRBV11-2
clone_size: .
cdr3_aa: CASSLQTGDSYEQYF
cdr3_nt: TGTGCCAGCAGCTTACAAACAGGGGATAGCTACGAGCAGTACTTC

d_call: TRBD2
j_call: TRBJ2-7
v_call: TRBV4-1
clone_size: .
cdr3_aa: CASSLGLAGGLRGEQYF
cdr3_nt: TGCGCCAGCAGCCTTGGACTAGCGGGGGGGCTGAGAGGCGAGCAGTACTTC

d_call: TRBD1
j_call: TRBJ2-1
v_call: TRBV5-1
clone_size: .
cdr3_aa: CASSAGTGLWDEQFF
cdr3_nt: TGCGCCAGCAGCGCCGGGACAGGTCTCTGGGATGAGCAGTTCTTC

d_call: .
j_call: TRBJ1-2
v_call: TRBV5-4
clone_size: few
cdr3_aa: CASSIGGTYGYTF
cdr3_nt: TGTGCCAGCAGCATCGGGGGGACCTATGGCTACACCTTC